This is a list of T cell receptor beta chains from one sample in a study of T-cell memory formation after mild COVID-19. MiXCR, applied by TCRdb to the 5' RACE reads, yields one record per CDR3 protein. The repertoire has a few hundred thousand distinct CDR3 sequences, 25% to 30% of them found once; the top ten carry roughly 13%. Input material: PBMCs or a T cell subset sorted from them (not recorded which). The receptors stem from an adult woman who had mild COVID-19 (a few samples of this study predate the infection). Cell type and time point are not known. The CDR3 runs from the conserved cysteine through the conserved F or W. The D gene is left open where the match is weak.

. TRBV6-1 CASSEQPGMGEQFF
. TRBV12-3/TRBV12-4 CASSPEGGVYEQYF
. TRBV6-1 CASLRQPATNQPQHF
. TRBV7-9 CASSFLAGPGTEAFF
TRBD2 TRBV12-3/TRBV12-4 CASSFRSLAGATYNEQFF
. TRBV15 CATSRARTVTEQYF
TRBD2 TRBV27 CASSSGTSGLTQYF
TRBD2 TRBV7-2 CASSGLAGGLSYNEQFF
TRBD1 TRBV12-3/TRBV12-4 CASSVLPRDREYEQYF
TRBD2 TRBV12-3/TRBV12-4 CASSYGGLNIQYF
TRBD2 TRBV11-2 CASSTGGFHYNEQFF
. TRBV7-2 CASSLLSTNEQFF
TRBD2 TRBV7-2 CASSLDGTSGWNEQFF
TRBD2 TRBV15 CATGGRIYNEQFF
. TRBV25-1 CASSPVGPHSGTQYF